This entry is about one T cell receptor beta chain. Antigen: not known. This specimen belongs to a study of post-analysis software for immune sequencing data. Study overall: Relapsing-remitting, secondary progressive and progressive-relapsing multiple sclerosis were all included among the disease courses.

Study outcomes and limitations: For normalized Chao1 diversity, multiple sclerosis patients scored significantly lower than controls did. Batch-mates among the samples co-clustered strongly by F measure. Elevated frequency relative to controls characterized roughly 5 TRBV segments in patients, TRBV5-6, TRBV5-1 and TRBV20-1 among them.

Unique molecular identifiers tagged the TCR beta cDNA libraries. Input amounts of 1 to 10 million T cells were used. These gave around 500,000 cDNA molecules, so each molecule approximated one T cell. TCRdb reprocessed the PCR reads with MiXCR, giving one entry per CDR3 protein. This sample has some 700,000 distinct CDR3 sequences, with about 60% found just once. In germline, CDR1 is SGHRS, CDR2 YFSETQ. There are 16 residues in the CDR3. J was trimmed by 2 bases and V by 4 bases; bases with no gene match: 11. The chain links TRBV5-1 to TRBJ2-5, with 7 nucleotides matching TRBD2. The source of this sequence is a girl aged 2 to 10 with multiple sclerosis. Sequencing was done on a sample of blood. The CDR3, as DNA: TGCGCCAGCAGCCCGTTCAGCGAGCGGGATCAAGAGACCCAGTACTTC. This sequence encodes CASSPFSERDQETQYF. Looking up the rest from reference TRBV5-1 and TRBJ2-5 gives the full variable domain: KAGVTQTPRYLIKTRGQQVTLSCSPISGHRSVSWYQQTPGQGLQFLFEYFSETQRNKGNFPGRFSGRQFSNSRSEMNVSTLELGDSALYLCASSPFSERDQETQYFGPGTRLLVL.